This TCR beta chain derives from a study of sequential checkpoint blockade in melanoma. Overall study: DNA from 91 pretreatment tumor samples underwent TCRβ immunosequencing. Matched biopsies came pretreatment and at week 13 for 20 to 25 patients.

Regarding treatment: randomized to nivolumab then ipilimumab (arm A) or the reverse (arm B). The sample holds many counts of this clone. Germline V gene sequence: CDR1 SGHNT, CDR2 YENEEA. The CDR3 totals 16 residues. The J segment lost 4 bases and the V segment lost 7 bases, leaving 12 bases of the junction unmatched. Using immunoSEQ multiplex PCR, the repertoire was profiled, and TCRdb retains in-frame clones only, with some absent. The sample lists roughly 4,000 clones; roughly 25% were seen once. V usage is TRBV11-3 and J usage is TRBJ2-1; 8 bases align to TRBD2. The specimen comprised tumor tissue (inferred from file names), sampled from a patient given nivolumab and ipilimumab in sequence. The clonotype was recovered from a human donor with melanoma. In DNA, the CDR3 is TGTGCCAGCACCGTAGACGGCGGGGGGCTTTACAATGAGCAGTTCTTC. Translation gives CASTVDGGGLYNEQFF. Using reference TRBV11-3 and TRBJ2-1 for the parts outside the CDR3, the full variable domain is EAGVVQSPRYKIIEKKQPVAFWCNPISGHNTLYWYLQNLGQGPELLIRYENEEAVDDSQLPKDRFSAERLKGVDSTLKIQPAELGDSAVYLCASTVDGGGLYNEQFFGPGTRLTVL.